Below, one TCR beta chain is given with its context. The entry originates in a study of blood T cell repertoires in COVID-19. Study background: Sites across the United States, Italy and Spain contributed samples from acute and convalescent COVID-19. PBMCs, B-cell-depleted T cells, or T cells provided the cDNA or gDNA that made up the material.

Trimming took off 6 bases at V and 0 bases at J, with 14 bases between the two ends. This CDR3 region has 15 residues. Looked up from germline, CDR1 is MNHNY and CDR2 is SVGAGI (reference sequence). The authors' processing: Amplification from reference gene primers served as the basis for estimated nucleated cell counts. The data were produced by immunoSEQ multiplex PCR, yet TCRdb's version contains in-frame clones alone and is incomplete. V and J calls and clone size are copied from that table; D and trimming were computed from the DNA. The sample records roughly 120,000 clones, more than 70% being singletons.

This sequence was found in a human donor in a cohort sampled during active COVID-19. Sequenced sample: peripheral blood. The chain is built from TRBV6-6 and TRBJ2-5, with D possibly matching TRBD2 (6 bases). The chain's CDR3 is CASRNLGEDQETQYF. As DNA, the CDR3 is TGTGCCAGCAGAAACCTCGGGGAGGACCAAGAGACCCAGTACTTC.